The clone carrying this T cell receptor (beta chain) has ten or more counts. The data originate from a study of Graves' ophthalmopathy and Graves' hyperthyroidism. The authors amplified TCR beta CDR3 regions from RNA transcripts. The first round was an RT-PCR with HTBI primers, and the second round was a multiplex PCR. TCRdb processed the multiplex PCR reads anew with MiXCR; each CDR3 protein has one entry. The table includes fewer than 600,000 distinct CDR3 sequences, under 15% detected once. Ophthalmopathy donors were characterized by moderate-to-severe activity, CAS of at least 3, NOSPECS of at least 4, and duration under 3 months. CDR3 length: 15 residues. Germline loops: CDR1 SGHKS, CDR2 YYEKEE (reference sequence). V shed 1 base and J shed 3 bases, with 13 bases lying between them.

The clonotype originates from a woman in her 30s with Graves' ophthalmopathy. V usage is TRBV5-5 and J usage is TRBJ2-5; D uncertain. The sample was blood. The CDR3 loop reads CASSLPRLLEETQYF. For the CDR3, the DNA is TGTGCCAGCAGCTTGCCAAGGTTGCTCGAAGAGACCCAGTACTTC.